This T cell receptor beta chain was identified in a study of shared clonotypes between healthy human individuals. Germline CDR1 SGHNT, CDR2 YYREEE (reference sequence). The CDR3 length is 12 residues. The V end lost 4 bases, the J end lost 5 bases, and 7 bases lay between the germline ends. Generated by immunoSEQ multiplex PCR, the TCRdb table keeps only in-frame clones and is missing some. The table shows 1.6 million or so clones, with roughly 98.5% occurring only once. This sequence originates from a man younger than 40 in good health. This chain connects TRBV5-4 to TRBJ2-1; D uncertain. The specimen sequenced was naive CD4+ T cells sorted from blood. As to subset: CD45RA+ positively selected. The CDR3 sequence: CASSPANNEQFF. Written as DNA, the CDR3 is TGTGCCAGCAGCCCCGCGAACAATGAGCAGTTCTTC.